This is a list of T cell receptor beta chains from one sample in a study of T cell repertoires in cytomegalovirus infection. MiXCR, applied by TCRdb to the reads, yields one record per CDR3 protein. The table has 300,000 to 450,000 distinct CDR3 sequences, less than 20% seen once; the top ten hold approximately 10%. Sequenced: PBMCs. The receptors here all came from a human donor in good health (CMV status not recorded). Some clones in this sample may be carry-over from other donors' samples. The CDR3 runs from the conserved cysteine through the conserved F or W.

v_gene	j_gene	CDR3aa
TRBV5-4	TRBJ1-1	CASSKPGGVTEAFF
TRBV12-3/TRBV12-4	TRBJ2-5	CASSLDLTSGRAGETQYF
TRBV5-1	TRBJ1-1	CASSLGAGRPTEAFF
TRBV7-2	TRBJ2-1	CASSSPPGVYNEQFF
TRBV2	TRBJ2-7	CASSDRVMTYEQYF
TRBV6-6	TRBJ1-1	CAAHGMSTEAFF
TRBV28	TRBJ2-2	CASKEGGTGELFF
TRBV19	TRBJ1-3	CASSLGQFSGNTIYF
TRBV14	TRBJ1-1	CASSQVVGSMNTEAFF
TRBV7-2	TRBJ2-7	CASSSPGTSGSYPLYEQYF
TRBV7-9	TRBJ2-7	CASSTSEPEQYF
TRBV6-6	TRBJ2-7	CASSYSTRERYF
TRBV7-2	TRBJ1-4	CASSLTNEKLFF
TRBV7-8	TRBJ2-7	CASTLVRTSSYEQYF
TRBV12-3/TRBV12-4	TRBJ2-7	CASGLGQGFAYEQYF
TRBV24-1	TRBJ2-1	CATSDFEGVRFF
TRBV23-1	TRBJ1-5	CASSQGYNQPQHF
TRBV12-3/TRBV12-4	TRBJ2-1	CASRRGSPTYNEQFF
TRBV30	TRBJ1-5	CAWNLRGSSNQPQHF
TRBV6-2/TRBV6-3	TRBJ1-1	CASSYSSQGLNTEAFF
TRBV7-6	TRBJ2-7	CASTPGGQGAYEQYF
TRBV7-8	TRBJ2-7	CASSSRDRWMDEQYF
TRBV4-3	TRBJ2-3	CASSQDLLAGASDTQYF
TRBV7-2	TRBJ1-2	CASSLVANYGYTF
TRBV4-1	TRBJ1-5	CASSPRTVYSNQPQHF
TRBV27	TRBJ1-1	CASMGENTEAFF
TRBV6-2/TRBV6-3	TRBJ2-7	CASTVREGSIRYEQYF
TRBV7-2	TRBJ2-4	CASSRENIQYF
TRBV4-1	TRBJ2-7	CASSQDSGDNLYEQYF
TRBV7-8	TRBJ2-3	CASSTSPSGGSTDTQYF
TRBV7-6	TRBJ2-1	CASSPTSGGAYNEQFF
TRBV3-1	TRBJ1-2	CASSQREAGSGYTF
TRBV18	TRBJ1-3	CASSPRDNFSGNTIYF
TRBV7-6	TRBJ2-1	CASSFPQGSSYNEQFF
TRBV29-1	TRBJ1-5	CSVVAGTSNQPQHF
TRBV7-2	TRBJ2-1	CASTSQGSEQFF
TRBV6-5	TRBJ2-5	CASSSTPRETQYF
TRBV11-2	TRBJ1-1	CASSRVAGPDEAFF
TRBV19	TRBJ2-3	CASSPRTSGGANTQYF
TRBV7-2	TRBJ2-3	CASSPTVGTQYF
TRBV2	TRBJ1-2	CASSGETNYGYTF
TRBV7-2	TRBJ1-5	CASSLGPPSSNQPQHF